These 10 T cell receptor beta chains share one sample of origin, sequenced in a study of T cells after yellow fever vaccination. Using its own MiXCR run on the 5' RACE reads, TCRdb lists one record per CDR3 protein. The sample shows about 400,000 distinct CDR3 sequences, around 10% of them seen only once. The specimen was PBMCs, collected on the day of the first yellow fever vaccination. These receptors came from a man younger than 35 who received the YFV17D yellow fever vaccine.

This clonotype has a count of ten or more. This CDR3 is CAYGPSNTGELFF. CDR3 DNA: TGTGCCTATGGGCCATCGAACACCGGGGAGCTGTTTTTT. The chain couples TRBV6-2 or TRBV6-3 to TRBJ2-2; D gene unclear. V was pared by 11 bases and J by 0 bases, with 10 bases between. The CDR3 consists of 13 residues. The germline gives CDR1 MNHEY, CDR2 SVGEGT.

This chain uses TRBV12-3 or TRBV12-4 with TRBJ2-1, with a weak D call TRBD1 (6 bases). V was clipped by 2 bases and J by 0 bases, with 8 bases between them. This CDR3 is built from 15 residues. The CDR3 loop reads CASSLLRGSYNEQFF. DNA for the CDR3: TGTGCCAGCAGTTTACTCAGGGGCTCCTACAATGAGCAGTTCTTC.

V is TRBV4-2 and J is TRBJ1-6; TRBD1 might be the D (5 bases). Germline CDR1 LGHNA, CDR2 YNFKEQ. The CDR3 covers 14 residues. V was cut by 3 bases and J by 8 bases, with 11 bases left in between. The CDR3 DNA reads TGTGCCAGCAGCCAGGGACTCTACGATTCACCCCTCCACTTT. As protein: CASSQGLYDSPLHF.

A few counts support this clonotype. The V and J genes are TRBV29-1 and TRBJ2-1; 12 nucleotides match TRBD2. The CDR3 has 17 residues. The V and J ends lost 4 bases and 1 base, in that order; junction bases with no gene match: 8. CDR1 and CDR2 (germline): SQVTM, ANQGSEA. The CDR3 here is CSVVSLAGGISYNEQFF. CDR3 nucleotides: TGCAGCGTTGTATCACTAGCGGGGGGAATTTCCTACAATGAGCAGTTCTTC.

This clonotype showed up just a few times. The chain couples TRBV7-2 to TRBJ1-4; D is undetermined. Germline V gene data show CDR1 as SGHTA and CDR2 as FQGNSA. There are 13 residues in the CDR3. The germline V and J ends were trimmed by 2 bases and 8 bases, with 9 bases remaining between them. CDR3 amino acids: CASSLSSGEKLFF. The CDR3, as DNA: TGTGCCAGCAGCTTATCGAGTGGGGAAAAACTGTTTTTT.

The genes are TRBV2 and TRBJ2-1; 10 bases are a match to TRBD2. Germline CDR1 reads SNHLY; CDR2 reads FYNNEI. Germline trimming cut 8 bases from V and 0 bases from J; bases unmatched to any gene: 4. The CDR3 contains 15 residues. CDR3 nucleotide sequence: TGTGCCAGCGATGAGCGGGGGGGCTCCTACAATGAGCAGTTCTTC. Its protein product is CASDERGGSYNEQFF. Full variable domain (outside the CDR3, taken from reference TRBV2 and TRBJ2-1): EPEVTQTPSHQVTQMGQEVILRCVPISNHLYFYWYRQILGQKVEFLVSFYNNEISEKSEIFDDQFSVERPDGSNFTLKIRSTKLEDSAMYFCASDERGGSYNEQFFGPGTRLTVL.

This clonotype was counted only a few times. The chain joins TRBV12-3 or TRBV12-4 to TRBJ2-1; 7 nucleotides align to TRBD1. With 6 bases clipped from V and 9 bases from J, the junction kept 14 bases outside the gene matches. The CDR3 contains 15 residues. Written as DNA, the CDR3 is TGTGCCAGCAGGTTTACGACAGGGCGTATCCCTGAGCAGTTCTTC. Translating gives CASRFTTGRIPEQFF.

In this sample, this clonotype turned up a few times. The V and J genes are TRBV5-5 and TRBJ2-1; either TRBD1 or TRBD2 may fit D (5 bases each). Deletions cut 5 bases from V and 2 bases from J, with 14 bases between. Germline assignment: CDR1 SGHKS and CDR2 YYEKEE (reference sequence). This CDR3 has 15 residues. The CDR3 nucleotides are TGTGCCAGCAGTTCGGACATTAGCGCCTACAATGAGCAGTTCTTC. Residues: CASSSDISAYNEQFF.

This clonotype has a handful of counts. The gene calls are TRBV6-5 and TRBJ2-2, with D possibly matching TRBD2 (5 bases). The CDR3 loop spans 12 amino acids. From germline, CDR1 is MNHEY and CDR2 SVGAGI. The V gene lost 3 bases and the J gene lost 9 bases, with 8 bases spanning the gap. The DNA for the CDR3 is TGTGCCAGCAGTTATGAGGGCCGGGAGCTGTTTTTT. It yields the protein CASSYEGRELFF.

This clonotype was recorded a few times. The CDR3 sequence: CASRAGTGDGGELFF. The CDR3 coding sequence is TGTGCCAGCAGGGCCGGGACAGGGGATGGCGGGGAGCTGTTTTTT. The chain joins TRBV2 to TRBJ2-2, with 10 bases matching TRBD1. Germline V gene sequence: CDR1 SNHLY, CDR2 FYNNEI. Trimming at V came to 6 bases and at J to 7 bases, leaving 8 bases not matched to a gene. This CDR3 contains 15 residues.